This TCR beta chain is drawn from a study of blood T cell repertoires in COVID-19. Study-wide context: Acute and convalescent COVID-19 specimens originated in the United States, Italy and Spain. From T cells, B-cell-depleted T cells, or PBMCs came the material, which was cDNA or gDNA.

V was pared by 4 bases and J by 0 bases, with 4 bases of the junction left unmatched. CDR1 is SGHRS, CDR2 YFSETQ, per germline. There are 16 residues in the CDR3. In the authors' methods: It was from reference gene primer amplification that nucleated cell counts were estimated. The table came from immunoSEQ multiplex PCR; TCRdb's copy has only in-frame clones and leaves some out. Clone size and V and J calls were adopted from that table, with D and trimming inferred from the DNA. Altogether some 340,000 clones are present, approximately 81% being singletons, with the ten largest covering approximately 3.7%.

V usage is TRBV5-1 and J usage is TRBJ1-5, with 10 positions matching TRBD1. Input material: peripheral blood. This clonotype was obtained from a woman aged 18 to 35 with acute or convalescent COVID-19. This chain's CDR3 is CASSPGTGDSNQPQHF. CDR3 in DNA: TGCGCCAGCAGCCCTGGGACAGGGGATAGCAATCAGCCCCAGCATTTT.